This T cell receptor (beta chain) was identified during a study of cytomegalovirus exposure and HLA in healthy donors. It was with 60 Vbeta and 13 Jbeta primers that the PCR ran. Profiling relied on immunoSEQ multiplex PCR, and the TCRdb table lists in-frame clones only, not all of them. The table has some 200,000 clones, roughly 73% seen once. Trimming took off 3 bases at V and 6 bases at J, with 9 bases between the two ends. The germline gives CDR1 MNHEY, CDR2 SMNVEV (reference sequence). CDR3 size: 13 residues. General study findings and limits: Other equally common chains were less clonally expanded than HLA-associated TCR beta chains, a later analysis showed. Some segments of the V type, notably TRBV6-2 and TRBV6-3, were excluded as indistinguishable. As a later analysis showed, several of the most significant clusters appeared to be linked to common viral pathogens.

Concerning this clone: The antigen is unknown.

The sequence was collected from a woman aged 25 to 39 in good health and CMV-seronegative. The sequencing sample was made of PBMCs. J is TRBJ1-5 and V is TRBV27; D might be TRBD1 (5 bases). The CDR3 region has the DNA TGTGCCAGCAGTTTCAGGGTCGGTCAGCCCCAGCATTTT. Amino acids: CASSFRVGQPQHF.